This is a list of T cell receptor beta chains from one sample in a study of blood T cell repertoires in COVID-19. Produced via immunoSEQ multiplex PCR; TCRdb's table is partial and in-frame only. The top ten clones hold over 4% of a sample with about 240,000 clones, around 89% of them seen once. Input material: PBMCs or T cells enriched from blood (not recorded which). The receptors originated from a woman in her twenties or thirties who had recovered from COVID-19. Both conserved end residues are part of each CDR3. Fields, in order: J gene, D gene, clone size, V gene, CDR3 protein, CDR3 DNA. A D gene is named only where the DNA matches it firmly. Where a row states a size, it is once, few, many or the class of an expanded clone; other rows omit it.

J gene: TRBJ2-1
D gene: -
clone size: few
V gene: TRBV11-1
CDR3 protein: CASSSQTDNEQFF
CDR3 DNA: TGTGCCAGCAGCTCCCAGACAGACAATGAGCAGTTCTTC

J gene: TRBJ2-5
D gene: TRBD2
clone size: -
V gene: TRBV9
CDR3 protein: CASSVARSGRQETQYF
CDR3 DNA: TGTGCCAGCAGCGTAGCTAGGAGCGGGAGGCAAGAGACCCAGTACTTC

J gene: TRBJ2-1
D gene: TRBD2
clone size: -
V gene: TRBV9
CDR3 protein: CASSVSLPRRLAGVDSYNEQFF
CDR3 DNA: TGTGCCAGCAGCGTAAGCCTCCCACGGAGGCTAGCGGGAGTTGACTCCTACAATGAGCAGTTCTTC

J gene: TRBJ2-1
D gene: TRBD2
clone size: few
V gene: TRBV18
CDR3 protein: CASSPLAGGTDEQFF
CDR3 DNA: TGTGCCAGCTCACCTCTAGCGGGAGGTACCGATGAGCAGTTCTTC

J gene: TRBJ2-2
D gene: TRBD2
clone size: -
V gene: TRBV20-1
CDR3 protein: CSASPPTSGRAGTGELFF
CDR3 DNA: TGCAGTGCTAGTCCGCCGACTAGCGGGAGGGCGGGCACCGGGGAGCTGTTTTTT

J gene: TRBJ1-1
D gene: -
clone size: -
V gene: TRBV30
CDR3 protein: CASLGGQKGEAFF
CDR3 DNA: TGTGCCTCCCTTGGTGGGCAGAAAGGTGAAGCTTTCTTT

J gene: TRBJ2-1
D gene: TRBD1
clone size: few
V gene: TRBV18
CDR3 protein: CASSPGQGVYNEQFF
CDR3 DNA: TGTGCCAGCTCACCAGGACAGGGGGTCTACAATGAGCAGTTCTTC

J gene: TRBJ1-1
D gene: -
clone size: -
V gene: TRBV5-4
CDR3 protein: CASSLVGVETEAFF
CDR3 DNA: TGTGCCAGCAGCTTGGTCGGGGTAGAGACTGAAGCTTTCTTT

J gene: TRBJ2-7
D gene: -
clone size: once
V gene: TRBV7-8
CDR3 protein: CASSSPLSTYEQYF
CDR3 DNA: TGTGCCAGCAGTTCACCCCTATCCACCTACGAGCAGTACTTC

J gene: TRBJ2-7
D gene: -
clone size: few
V gene: TRBV9
CDR3 protein: CASSVDLGASYEQYF
CDR3 DNA: TGTGCCAGCAGCGTAGACTTAGGGGCCTCCTACGAGCAGTACTTC

J gene: TRBJ1-1
D gene: TRBD1
clone size: -
V gene: TRBV18
CDR3 protein: CASSLTGSTEAFF
CDR3 DNA: TGTGCCAGCTCCCTGACAGGGAGCACTGAAGCTTTCTTT

J gene: TRBJ1-2
D gene: TRBD1
clone size: -
V gene: TRBV6-5
CDR3 protein: CASGAWDSTYGYTF
CDR3 DNA: TGTGCCAGCGGAGCTTGGGACAGTACTTATGGCTACACCTTC

J gene: TRBJ1-6
D gene: -
clone size: -
V gene: TRBV5-1
CDR3 protein: CASSLGQGNSPLHF
CDR3 DNA: TGCGCCAGCAGCTTGGGGCAGGGGAATTCACCCCTCCACTTT

J gene: TRBJ1-4
D gene: -
clone size: -
V gene: TRBV30
CDR3 protein: CAWSVRLSYPLEKLFF
CDR3 DNA: TGTGCCTGGAGTGTACGCCTTTCCTACCCCCTTGAAAAACTGTTTTTT

J gene: TRBJ1-4
D gene: TRBD1
clone size: -
V gene: TRBV28
CDR3 protein: CASSKRGRANEKLFF
CDR3 DNA: TGTGCCAGCAGCAAAAGGGGGCGGGCTAATGAAAAACTGTTTTTT

J gene: TRBJ1-1
D gene: -
clone size: -
V gene: TRBV27
CDR3 protein: CASSLGAYAEAFF
CDR3 DNA: TGTGCCAGCAGTCTGGGGGCTTACGCTGAAGCTTTCTTT

J gene: TRBJ1-1
D gene: -
clone size: -
V gene: TRBV29-1
CDR3 protein: CSCFDPGGGEAFF
CDR3 DNA: TGCAGCTGTTTCGATCCGGGCGGAGGTGAAGCTTTCTTT

J gene: TRBJ1-2
D gene: TRBD1
clone size: -
V gene: TRBV9
CDR3 protein: CASSVRMGQDYGYTF
CDR3 DNA: TGTGCCAGCAGCGTACGAATGGGACAGGACTATGGCTACACCTTC

J gene: TRBJ1-5
D gene: -
clone size: -
V gene: TRBV7-3
CDR3 protein: CASSLTGGRGQPQHF
CDR3 DNA: TGTGCCAGCAGCTTAACGGGGGGGAGAGGTCAGCCCCAGCATTTT

J gene: TRBJ2-7
D gene: TRBD1
clone size: -
V gene: TRBV13
CDR3 protein: CASSSRDRGREQYF
CDR3 DNA: TGTGCCAGCAGCTCCCGGGACAGGGGAAGGGAGCAGTACTTC

J gene: TRBJ2-2
D gene: -
clone size: -
V gene: TRBV5-1
CDR3 protein: CASSPSSTFIGELFF
CDR3 DNA: TGCGCCAGCAGCCCGTCCTCGACATTCATCGGGGAGCTGTTTTTT

J gene: TRBJ2-7
D gene: TRBD2
clone size: -
V gene: TRBV29-1
CDR3 protein: CSVGGGRLMEQYF
CDR3 DNA: TGCAGCGTGGGCGGCGGGAGATTAATGGAGCAGTACTTC

J gene: TRBJ2-2
D gene: TRBD2
clone size: -
V gene: TRBV13
CDR3 protein: CASSLGGGRNTGELFF
CDR3 DNA: TGTGCCAGCAGCTTAGGCGGCGGGAGGAACACCGGGGAGCTGTTTTTT

J gene: TRBJ2-5
D gene: -
clone size: once
V gene: TRBV6-5
CDR3 protein: CASSPGVGRETQYF
CDR3 DNA: TGTGCCAGCAGTCCAGGTGTCGGGAGAGAGACCCAGTACTTC

J gene: TRBJ1-4
D gene: TRBD1
clone size: -
V gene: TRBV28
CDR3 protein: CASSSGQGISATNEKLFF
CDR3 DNA: TGTGCCAGCAGTTCGGGACAGGGAATTTCGGCAACTAATGAAAAACTGTTTTTT

J gene: TRBJ2-1
D gene: TRBD2
clone size: -
V gene: TRBV24-1
CDR3 protein: CATSDLSSGTSSSYNEQFF
CDR3 DNA: TGTGCCACCAGTGATTTGTCCAGCGGGACCTCGAGCTCCTACAATGAGCAGTTCTTC

J gene: TRBJ1-1
D gene: TRBD1
clone size: -
V gene: TRBV10-3
CDR3 protein: CAILPGQANTEAFF
CDR3 DNA: TGTGCCATCCTGCCGGGACAGGCGAACACTGAAGCTTTCTTT

J gene: TRBJ1-5
D gene: TRBD1
clone size: -
V gene: TRBV5-5
CDR3 protein: CASSLHIGGQGRTQPQHF
CDR3 DNA: TGTGCCAGCAGCCTACACATTGGAGGACAGGGTAGGACTCAGCCCCAGCATTTT

J gene: TRBJ2-7
D gene: -
clone size: -
V gene: TRBV7-6
CDR3 protein: CASSLQGGIDYEQYF
CDR3 DNA: TGTGCCAGCAGCTTACAGGGCGGGATAGACTACGAGCAGTACTTC

J gene: TRBJ1-5
D gene: TRBD1
clone size: few
V gene: TRBV2
CDR3 protein: CASSEVRGEVGNQPQHF
CDR3 DNA: TGTGCCAGCAGTGAGGTCAGGGGGGAGGTAGGCAATCAGCCCCAGCATTTT

J gene: TRBJ2-1
D gene: -
clone size: -
V gene: TRBV6-5
CDR3 protein: CASSYSSDEQFF
CDR3 DNA: TGTGCCAGCAGTTACTCTTCCGATGAGCAGTTCTTC

J gene: TRBJ1-5
D gene: TRBD1
clone size: -
V gene: TRBV7-8
CDR3 protein: CASSGTGGFNQPQHF
CDR3 DNA: TGTGCCAGCAGCGGAACAGGGGGCTTTAATCAGCCCCAGCATTTT

J gene: TRBJ1-2
D gene: -
clone size: -
V gene: TRBV28
CDR3 protein: CASSPTRQNYGYTF
CDR3 DNA: TGTGCCAGCAGCCCTACCCGACAGAACTATGGCTACACCTTC

J gene: TRBJ1-5
D gene: -
clone size: -
V gene: TRBV2
CDR3 protein: CATMGMGGIQPQHF
CDR3 DNA: TGTGCCACCATGGGGATGGGGGGAATTCAGCCCCAGCATTTT

J gene: TRBJ1-3
D gene: -
clone size: -
V gene: TRBV11-1
CDR3 protein: CASSLSPGISGNTIYF
CDR3 DNA: TGTGCCAGCAGCTTATCGCCCGGGATCTCTGGAAACACCATATATTTT

J gene: TRBJ1-1
D gene: -
clone size: -
V gene: TRBV18
CDR3 protein: CASSQSGATEAFF
CDR3 DNA: TGTGCCAGCTCCCAATCGGGAGCCACTGAAGCTTTCTTT

J gene: TRBJ2-5
D gene: -
clone size: -
V gene: TRBV18
CDR3 protein: CASSQTVGSQQETQYF
CDR3 DNA: TGTGCCAGCTCCCAAACTGTGGGGAGTCAGCAAGAGACCCAGTACTTC

J gene: TRBJ1-1
D gene: -
clone size: -
V gene: TRBV30
CDR3 protein: CAWSVNRDDEAFF
CDR3 DNA: TGTGCCTGGAGTGTAAACAGGGACGATGAAGCTTTCTTT

J gene: TRBJ2-3
D gene: -
clone size: -
V gene: TRBV27
CDR3 protein: CASSPYRTDTQYF
CDR3 DNA: TGTGCCAGCAGTCCCTACCGGACAGATACGCAGTATTTT

J gene: TRBJ1-5
D gene: -
clone size: -
V gene: TRBV21-1
CDR3 protein: CASSPLDRGENQPQHF
CDR3 DNA: TGTGCCAGCAGCCCACTGGACAGGGGAGAGAATCAGCCCCAGCATTTT

J gene: TRBJ2-7
D gene: -
clone size: -
V gene: TRBV9
CDR3 protein: CASSVSYGGPYEQYF
CDR3 DNA: TGTGCCAGCAGCGTATCTTATGGGGGCCCCTACGAGCAGTACTTC

J gene: TRBJ1-3
D gene: -
clone size: once
V gene: TRBV7-2
CDR3 protein: CASSTGSGSGNTIYF
CDR3 DNA: TGTGCCAGCAGCACAGGATCCGGCTCTGGAAACACCATATATTTT

J gene: TRBJ1-1
D gene: -
clone size: -
V gene: TRBV18
CDR3 protein: CASSPDRDEAFF
CDR3 DNA: TGTGCCAGCTCACCTGACAGAGATGAAGCTTTCTTT

J gene: TRBJ2-5
D gene: TRBD2
clone size: -
V gene: TRBV27
CDR3 protein: CASSLLAGEGETQYF
CDR3 DNA: TGTGCCAGCAGTCTCCTAGCGGGAGAGGGGGAGACCCAGTACTTC

J gene: TRBJ1-1
D gene: -
clone size: -
V gene: TRBV7-9
CDR3 protein: CASSTWDFSFGKGNTEAFF
CDR3 DNA: TGTGCCAGCAGCACTTGGGACTTCTCTTTTGGGAAAGGGAACACTGAAGCTTTCTTT

J gene: TRBJ2-3
D gene: TRBD2
clone size: once
V gene: TRBV7-8
CDR3 protein: CASSLAGGPTDTQYF
CDR3 DNA: TGTGCCAGCAGCTTAGCGGGAGGGCCCACAGATACGCAGTATTTT

J gene: TRBJ1-2
D gene: TRBD1
clone size: -
V gene: TRBV6-5
CDR3 protein: CASSSGQGGYGYTF
CDR3 DNA: TGTGCCAGCTCATCTGGACAGGGCGGATATGGCTACACCTTC

J gene: TRBJ1-5
D gene: -
clone size: -
V gene: TRBV6-2/TRBV6-3
CDR3 protein: CASSYFKVLPGDQPQHF
CDR3 DNA: TGTGCCAGCAGTTACTTTAAGGTTCTTCCAGGGGATCAGCCCCAGCATTTT

J gene: TRBJ2-5
D gene: TRBD2
clone size: -
V gene: TRBV18
CDR3 protein: CASSLGTSGTGETQYF
CDR3 DNA: TGTGCCAGCTCACTCGGGACTAGCGGGACAGGAGAGACCCAGTACTTC

J gene: TRBJ2-5
D gene: TRBD2
clone size: -
V gene: TRBV9
CDR3 protein: CASSPTGTSGMTQYF
CDR3 DNA: TGTGCCAGCAGCCCTACCGGGACTAGCGGCATGACCCAGTACTTC

J gene: TRBJ1-5
D gene: TRBD1
clone size: -
V gene: TRBV4-3
CDR3 protein: CASSLSQGVNQPQHF
CDR3 DNA: TGCGCCAGCAGCCTTTCACAGGGGGTCAATCAGCCCCAGCATTTT

J gene: TRBJ1-1
D gene: -
clone size: -
V gene: TRBV29-1
CDR3 protein: CSVLATEAFF
CDR3 DNA: TGCAGCGTTCTGGCTACTGAAGCTTTCTTT

J gene: TRBJ1-3
D gene: TRBD1
clone size: -
V gene: TRBV5-6
CDR3 protein: CASSFGTGSGNTIYF
CDR3 DNA: TGTGCCAGCAGCTTTGGGACAGGGTCTGGAAACACCATATATTTT

J gene: TRBJ1-3
D gene: TRBD1
clone size: -
V gene: TRBV13
CDR3 protein: CASSLGQGNLGNTIYF
CDR3 DNA: TGTGCCAGCAGCCTAGGACAGGGGAATTTGGGAAACACCATATATTTT

J gene: TRBJ1-2
D gene: -
clone size: -
V gene: TRBV7-2
CDR3 protein: CASSLGQLYGYTF
CDR3 DNA: TGTGCCAGCAGCTTAGGACAGCTTTATGGCTACACCTTC

J gene: TRBJ1-1
D gene: TRBD1
clone size: -
V gene: TRBV4-3
CDR3 protein: CASSQRIGGRKGETEAFF
CDR3 DNA: TGCGCCAGCAGCCAGCGAATAGGGGGCCGGAAGGGAGAAACTGAAGCTTTCTTT

J gene: TRBJ1-1
D gene: -
clone size: -
V gene: TRBV27
CDR3 protein: CASSLSGRGTEAFF
CDR3 DNA: TGTGCCAGCAGTTTATCGGGGAGGGGCACTGAAGCTTTCTTT

J gene: TRBJ1-1
D gene: -
clone size: -
V gene: TRBV7-2
CDR3 protein: CASSLELLGRPRAFF
CDR3 DNA: TGTGCCAGCAGCTTAGAACTTCTGGGCCGCCCCAGGGCTTTCTTT